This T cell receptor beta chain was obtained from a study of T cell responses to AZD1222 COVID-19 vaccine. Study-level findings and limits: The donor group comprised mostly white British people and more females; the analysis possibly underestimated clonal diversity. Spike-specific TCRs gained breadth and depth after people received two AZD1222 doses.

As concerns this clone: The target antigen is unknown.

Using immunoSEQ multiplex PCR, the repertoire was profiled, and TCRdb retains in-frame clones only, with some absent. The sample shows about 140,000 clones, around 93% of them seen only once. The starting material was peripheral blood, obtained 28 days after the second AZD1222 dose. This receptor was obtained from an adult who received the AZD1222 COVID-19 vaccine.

CDR3 in DNA: TGTGCCAGCAGTCCCTCGACAGGAAAAGAGACCCAGTACTTC. Translation: CASSPSTGKETQYF. The V and J genes are TRBV25-1 and TRBJ2-5; tentative D call: TRBD1 (6 bases). The CDR3 sequence is 14 residues long. Germline CDR1 MGHDK, CDR2 SYGVNS. Between the trimmed V and J ends, which lost 5 bases and 3 bases, there was a span of 13 bases.